This TCR beta chain was obtained from a study of cytomegalovirus exposure and HLA in healthy donors. Study results and limitations: HLA restriction was apparent for most CMV-associated TCR beta chains in a later analysis.

13 Jbeta primers and 60 Vbeta primers were used for the PCR. The table came from immunoSEQ multiplex PCR; TCRdb's copy has only in-frame clones and leaves some out. The sample has around 100,000 clones, roughly 70% seen once. The CDR3 length is 12 residues. CDR1 and CDR2 from the germline V gene are GTSNPN and SVGIG (reference sequence). The sample holds one count of this clone. Its antigen remains unknown. Sample: PBMCs. The rearrangement links TRBV30 to TRBJ2-5, with D unresolved. With the DNA end fitting TRBJ2-7 better, the J assignment may be wrong. The sequence was collected from a man aged 40-49 years in good health and CMV-seropositive. CDR3 amino acids: CAWSVRYYEQYF. In nucleotides, the CDR3 is TGTGCCTGGAGTGTACGGTACTACGAGCAGTACTTC.